The 13 T cell receptor beta chains below were found in one sample sequenced in a study of cytomegalovirus exposure and HLA in healthy donors. The PCR ran on 60 Vbeta and 13 Jbeta primers. The assay was immunoSEQ multiplex PCR, and TCRdb's table has in-frame clones only and misses some. The sample features approximately 130,000 clones, with 1.5% to 2% in its top ten. Sequencing used PBMCs. These TCRs come from a woman aged 55-69 years in good health and CMV-seronegative.

The chain joins TRBV7-9 to TRBJ2-3, with a possible D match to TRBD2 (6 bases). The germline gives CDR1 SEHNR, CDR2 FQNEAQ (reference sequence). The CDR3 has 18 residues. With 3 bases removed from V and 2 bases from J, the gap between germline ends came to 21 bases. The CDR3 loop reads CASSFGRRVAAHTDTQYF. The DNA for the CDR3 is TGTGCCAGCAGCTTTGGCAGAAGGGTAGCGGCTCACACAGATACGCAGTATTTT.

The CDR3 here is CASRPGTGAYEQYF. In nucleotides, the CDR3 is TGTGCCAGCAGACCCGGGACAGGGGCCTACGAGCAGTACTTC. The chain joins TRBV2 to TRBJ2-7, with 10 bases matching TRBD1. Germline trimming cut 6 bases from V and 2 bases from J; bases unmatched to any gene: 4. CDR3 length: 14 amino acids. Germline-derived CDR1 and CDR2 are SNHLY and FYNNEI.

This chain uses TRBV6-1 with TRBJ1-4, with 8 positions matching TRBD1. Germline CDR1 reads MNHNS; CDR2 reads SASEGT. Trimming cost V 6 bases and J 5 bases; bases outside gene matches: 8. CDR3 size: 15 residues. The CDR3 sequence: CASRATGVPNEKLFF. The CDR3 DNA follows: TGTGCCAGCAGGGCGACAGGGGTCCCCAATGAAAAACTGTTTTTT.

The rearrangement joins TRBV28 to TRBJ1-3, with D unresolved. The CDR3 extends over 15 amino acids. The V gene lost 7 bases and the J gene lost 2 bases, with 15 bases spanning the gap. Germline V gene sequence: CDR1 MDHEN, CDR2 SYDVKM. The CDR3 coding sequence is TGTGCCAGCACCGTTAGAGGCTCAACTGGAAACACCATATATTTT. Translation: CASTVRGSTGNTIYF.

For this clone: An end of the junction differs from the germline gene, which may be a read error. The chain links TRBV2 to TRBJ1-2; D unresolved. The CDR3 is made up of 13 amino acids. Germline CDR1 reads SNHLY; CDR2 reads FYNNEI. CDR3 DNA sequence: TGTGCCAGCAGTGAAAGTTCGGGGAATGGCCACACCTTC. Its translation is CASSESSGNGHTF.

The chain combines TRBV5-1 with TRBJ1-2; D perhaps matches TRBD1 (6 bases). V lost 4 bases and J 5 bases, leaving 15 bases between the germline ends. The CDR3 runs 14 residues. Germline CDR1 is SGHRS and CDR2 is YFSETQ. In DNA form, the CDR3 reads TGCGCCAGCAGCCATTCCGGGACAAGTTATGGCTACACCTTC. Its translation is CASSHSGTSYGYTF.

This rearrangement joins TRBV29-1 to TRBJ1-1; unclear D gene. The CDR3 consists of 13 residues. Germline CDR1 SQVTM, CDR2 ANQGSEA. V dropped 2 bases and J dropped 0 bases, with 7 bases sitting between them. CDR3 DNA sequence: TGCAGCGTTGAACAATCAGTGAACACTGAAGCTTTCTTT. As protein: CSVEQSVNTEAFF.

V usage is TRBV2 and J usage is TRBJ1-2; D gene unclear. The V end lost 4 bases, the J end lost 4 bases, and 7 bases lay between the germline ends. The CDR3 covers 12 residues. Germline V lookup: CDR1 SNHLY, CDR2 FYNNEI. CDR3 DNA sequence: TGTGCCAGCAGTGTAAATTTCTATGGCTACACCTTC. Protein sequence: CASSVNFYGYTF.

The chain couples TRBV7-6 to TRBJ2-7, with 9 bases aligning to TRBD2. The CDR3 has 15 amino acids. Germline trimming cut 5 bases from V and 0 bases from J; bases unmatched to any gene: 5. Per germline, CDR1 SGHVS and CDR2 FNYEAQ. The CDR3 here is CASSPTSGPSYEQYF. In nucleotides, the CDR3 is TGTGCCAGCAGCCCCACTAGCGGGCCCTCCTACGAGCAGTACTTC.

The chain combines TRBV4-1 with TRBJ2-1; 10 bases agree with TRBD2. CDR1 is MGHRA, CDR2 YSYEKL, per germline. The CDR3 is 17 amino acids. Trimming at V came to 5 bases and at J to 8 bases, leaving 15 bases not matched to a gene. The CDR3 coding sequence is TGCGCCAGCAGCAAAGGACTAGCGGCCGAAATCAGAGATGAGCAGTTCTTC. This encodes CASSKGLAAEIRDEQFF.

This chain uses TRBV5-1 with TRBJ2-3; D is perhaps TRBD2 (7 bases). Between the trimmed V and J ends, which lost 4 bases and 11 bases, there was a span of 26 bases. The CDR3 is 16 residues long. Germline V lookup: CDR1 SGHRS, CDR2 YFSETQ. CDR3: CASSPGGTSREGVQYF. CDR3 sequence (DNA): TGCGCCAGCAGCCCCGGGGGGACAAGCAGAGAGGGGGTGCAGTATTTT.

This sequence joins TRBV7-9 and TRBJ2-3; 13 bases fit TRBD2. Germline V CDR1 and CDR2: SEHNR, FQNEAQ (reference sequence). V shed 6 bases and J 4 bases; nucleotides not matched to a gene: 7. The CDR3 covers 16 residues. CDR3 in amino acids: CASSFQGLAGADTQYF. The DNA of the CDR3 is TGTGCCAGCAGTTTTCAAGGACTAGCGGGAGCAGATACGCAGTATTTT.

The chain recombines TRBV7-9 with TRBJ2-2; TRBD2 agrees at 8 bases. CDR1 is SEHNR, CDR2 FQNEAQ, per germline (reference sequence). Germline trimming cut 5 bases from V and 1 base from J; bases unmatched to any gene: 9. The CDR3 is 17 amino acids. CDR3 sequence: CASSHRMTSENTGELFF. The DNA of the CDR3 is TGTGCCAGCAGCCATCGCATGACTAGCGAGAACACCGGGGAGCTGTTTTTT.